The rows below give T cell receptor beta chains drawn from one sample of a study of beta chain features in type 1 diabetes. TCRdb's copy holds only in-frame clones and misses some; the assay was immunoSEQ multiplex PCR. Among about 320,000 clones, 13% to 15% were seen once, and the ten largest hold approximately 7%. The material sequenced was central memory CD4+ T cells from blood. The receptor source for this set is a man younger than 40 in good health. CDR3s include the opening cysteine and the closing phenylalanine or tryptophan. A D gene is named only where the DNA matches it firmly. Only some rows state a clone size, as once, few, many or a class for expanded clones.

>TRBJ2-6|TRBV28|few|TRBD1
CASSRTGGAAGANVLTF
TGTGCCAGCAGTCGGACAGGGGGCGCGGCTGGGGCCAACGTCCTGACTTTC
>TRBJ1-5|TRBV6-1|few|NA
CASSELPNQPQHF
TGTGCCAGCAGTGAATTACCCAATCAGCCCCAGCATTTT
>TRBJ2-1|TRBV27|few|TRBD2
CASSLALAVPRPEQFF
TGTGCCAGCAGTTTAGCCCTAGCGGTCCCGCGCCCAGAGCAGTTCTTC
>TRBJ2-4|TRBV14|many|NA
CASSPVGAKNIQYF
TGTGCCAGCAGCCCCGTAGGGGCCAAAAACATTCAGTACTTC
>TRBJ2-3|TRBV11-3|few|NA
CASSTTGHQSGATDTQYF
TGTGCCAGCAGCACAACAGGGCATCAAAGCGGGGCAACAGATACGCAGTATTTT
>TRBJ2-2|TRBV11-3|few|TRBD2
CASSYSGSQTGELFF
TGTGCCAGCAGCTACAGCGGGAGTCAAACCGGGGAGCTGTTTTTT
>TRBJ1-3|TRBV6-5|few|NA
CASSYQQGSAGNTIYF
TGTGCCAGCAGTTACCAACAGGGTAGCGCTGGAAACACCATATATTTT
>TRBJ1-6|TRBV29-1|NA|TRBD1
CSVQLTGVRNSPLHF
TGCAGCGTTCAACTTACAGGGGTTCGGAATTCACCCCTCCACTTT
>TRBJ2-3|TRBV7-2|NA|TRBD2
CASSLLAGGFDTQYF
TGTGCCAGCAGCTTACTAGCGGGAGGATTCGATACGCAGTATTTT
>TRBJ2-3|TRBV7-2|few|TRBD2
CASSSRTSGVDHTDTQYF
TGTGCCAGCAGCTCCCGGACTAGCGGGGTAGATCACACAGATACGCAGTATTTT
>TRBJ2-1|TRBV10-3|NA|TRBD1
CAISESMQGTGGVEQFF
TGTGCCATCAGTGAGTCAATGCAAGGGACAGGGGGCGTTGAGCAGTTCTTC
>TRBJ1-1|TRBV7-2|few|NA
CASSLAQAQLNTEAFF
TGTGCCAGCAGCTTAGCTCAGGCACAATTGAACACTGAAGCTTTCTTT
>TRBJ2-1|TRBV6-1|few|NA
CASSRDGEAYNEQFF
TGTGCCAGCAGCCGGGACGGAGAAGCCTACAATGAGCAGTTCTTC
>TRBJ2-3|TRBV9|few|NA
CASSGTVGTDTQYF
TGTGCCAGCAGCGGAACAGTGGGGACAGATACGCAGTATTTT
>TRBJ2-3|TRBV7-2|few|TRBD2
CASSLVPSGGRADTQYF
TGTGCCAGCAGCTTAGTTCCTAGCGGGGGTCGGGCAGATACGCAGTATTTT
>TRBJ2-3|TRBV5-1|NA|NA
CASSLGTVDTQYF
TGCGCCAGCAGCTTGGGGACAGTAGATACGCAGTATTTT
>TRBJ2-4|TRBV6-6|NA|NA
CASSFGLANIQYF
TGTGCCAGCAGTTTTGGCCTAGCTAACATTCAGTACTTC
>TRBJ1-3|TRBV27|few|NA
CASSLAGPRTGNTIYF
TGTGCCAGCAGTTTAGCGGGACCTCGGACGGGAAACACCATATATTTT
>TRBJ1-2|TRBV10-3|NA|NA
CAISQDLGNGYTF
TGTGCCATCAGTCAGGATCTGGGAAATGGCTACACCTTC
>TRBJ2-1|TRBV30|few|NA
CAWGPWEWDNEQFF
TGTGCCTGGGGGCCTTGGGAGTGGGACAATGAGCAGTTCTTC
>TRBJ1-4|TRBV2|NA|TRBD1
CASSVTGTGNEKLFF
TGTGCCAGCAGTGTTACCGGGACAGGGAACGAAAAACTGTTTTTT
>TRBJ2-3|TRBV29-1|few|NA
CSVAQGRSTDTQYF
TGCAGCGTTGCCCAGGGCCGTAGCACAGATACGCAGTATTTT
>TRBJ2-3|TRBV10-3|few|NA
CAISAVSTTDTQYF
TGTGCCATCAGTGCGGTCTCAACCACAGATACGCAGTATTTT
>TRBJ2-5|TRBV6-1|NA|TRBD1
CASPKTGVEETQYF
TGTGCCAGCCCGAAGACAGGGGTTGAGGAGACCCAGTACTTC
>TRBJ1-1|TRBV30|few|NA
CAWNRRIEAFF
TGTGCCTGGAATCGACGGATTGAAGCTTTCTTT
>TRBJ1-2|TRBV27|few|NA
CASSFQGGYGYTF
TGTGCCAGCAGTTTCCAGGGAGGCTATGGCTACACCTTC
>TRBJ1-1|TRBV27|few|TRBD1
CASSLTTGGNSEAFF
TGTGCCAGCAGTTTGACGACAGGGGGCAATTCTGAAGCTTTCTTT
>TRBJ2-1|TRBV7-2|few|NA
CASSPGRGRSSYNEQFF
TGTGCCAGCAGCCCCGGCCGGGGACGGAGCTCCTACAATGAGCAGTTCTTC
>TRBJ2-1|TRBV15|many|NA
CATSRDRAGNNEQFF
TGTGCCACCAGCAGAGATCGGGCGGGAAACAATGAGCAGTTCTTC
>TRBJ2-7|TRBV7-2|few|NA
CASSSGLPDEQYF
TGTGCCAGCAGCTCGGGCCTACCCGACGAGCAGTACTTC
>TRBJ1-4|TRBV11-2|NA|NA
CASSLGPPTTNEKLFF
TGTGCCAGCAGCTTAGGACCTCCAACAACTAATGAAAAACTGTTTTTT
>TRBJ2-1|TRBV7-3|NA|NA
CASSLSDGNNEQFF
TGTGCCAGCAGCTTATCGGACGGAAACAATGAGCAGTTCTTC
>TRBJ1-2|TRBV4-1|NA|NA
CASSHRIYGYTF
TGCGCCAGCAGCCATCGTATCTATGGCTACACCTTC
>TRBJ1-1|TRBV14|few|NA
CASSQNMNTEAFF
TGTGCCAGCAGCCAAAACATGAACACTGAAGCTTTCTTT
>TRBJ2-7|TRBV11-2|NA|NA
CASSSLRFSYEQYF
TGTGCCAGCAGCTCTCTTCGTTTTTCCTACGAGCAGTACTTC
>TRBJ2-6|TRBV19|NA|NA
CASSMIRVSTGANVLTF
TGTGCCAGTAGTATGATTCGGGTCTCTACTGGGGCCAACGTCCTGACTTTC
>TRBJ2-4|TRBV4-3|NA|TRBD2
CASSQFLGGGQNIQYF
TGCGCCAGCAGCCAATTCCTCGGGGGAGGGCAAAACATTCAGTACTTC
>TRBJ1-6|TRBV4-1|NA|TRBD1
CASSQRDRGNSPLHF
TGCGCCAGCAGCCAGAGGGACAGGGGTAATTCACCCCTCCACTTT
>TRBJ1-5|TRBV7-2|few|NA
CASSRVANSNQPQHF
TGTGCCAGCAGCCGAGTCGCCAATAGCAATCAGCCCCAGCATTTT
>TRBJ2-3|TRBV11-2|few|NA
CASSSLPETDTQYF
TGTGCCAGCAGCTCCCTCCCCGAAACAGATACGCAGTATTTT
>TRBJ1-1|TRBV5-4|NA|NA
CASSYPMGLRTEAFF
TGTGCCAGCAGCTACCCAATGGGACTGAGGACTGAAGCTTTCTTT
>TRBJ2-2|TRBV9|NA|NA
CASSVDSHANTGELFF
TGTGCCAGCAGCGTAGACAGCCACGCGAACACCGGGGAGCTGTTTTTT
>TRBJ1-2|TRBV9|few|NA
CASSRRLNGYTF
TGTGCCAGCTCCCGACGGTTGAATGGCTACACCTTC